This TCR beta chain was identified in a study of radiation and T cells in renal cell carcinoma. On the study more broadly: Nephrectomy followed 15 Gy stereotactic body radiation by 4 weeks. Overall study results and limits: Baseline intratumoral clonotype presence is unknown without pretreatment biopsies. From baseline, blood top tumor clonotypes peaked at 2 weeks post-radiation.

Documented time point: blood 2 weeks post-SBRT. As for treatment: 15 Gy SBRT to primary tumor, nephrectomy 4 weeks later. Radiation-treated patients gave blood at baseline, week 2 and week 4. On this clone itself: No antigen is known for it.

Only in-frame clones appear in the TCRdb table, and some are missing; sequencing was by immunoSEQ multiplex PCR. Altogether just over 150,000 clones are present, 87% being singletons, with the ten largest covering 10% to 15%. This sequence originates from a woman aged 45-59 years with renal cell carcinoma. This specimen consisted of blood, obtained from a patient whose treatment included radiotherapy and nephrectomy.

CDR3 residues: CAISYRGLYNEQFF. In nucleotides, the CDR3 is TGTGCCATCAGTTACAGGGGGCTCTACAATGAGCAGTTCTTC. The J gene is TRBJ2-1, the V gene TRBV10-3, with 9 positions matching TRBD1. The germline CDR1 and CDR2 sequences are ENHRY and SYGVKD. The ends lost 5 bases at V and 3 bases at J; junction bases unmatched: 2. There are 14 residues in the CDR3.